This is a list of T cell receptor beta chains from one sample in a study of read filtering for tumor transcriptome and immune sequencing. TCRdb used MiXCR to reprocess the reads, holding one entry per CDR3 protein. The repertoire includes tens of thousands of distinct CDR3 sequences, over 9.5% of them detected once, and about 14% sits in the top ten. Sequenced sample: a population of CD138-negative cells sorted from bone marrow. The origin of the receptors is a donor at least 40 years old with multiple myeloma. Each CDR3 is given without its conserved first and last residue. Fields, in order: V gene, CDR3 length, J gene, CDR3 protein.

V: TRBV7-9; length: 11; J: TRBJ2-3; CDR3: ASSRQGGDTQY
V: TRBV7-9; length: 15; J: TRBJ2-1; CDR3: ASSFDFRLAPYNEQF
V: TRBV29-1; length: 10; J: TRBJ2-5; CDR3: SVAVYQETQY
V: TRBV20-1; length: 11; J: TRBJ2-7; CDR3: SASPGRSDEQY
V: TRBV5-1; length: 12; J: TRBJ2-3; CDR3: ASSFGLSTDTQY
V: TRBV25-1; length: 14; J: TRBJ2-5; CDR3: ASSEFEAGPAKTQY
V: TRBV6-1; length: 15; J: TRBJ2-2; CDR3: ASSSGTSGTVRGELF
V: TRBV20-1; length: 12; J: TRBJ1-2; CDR3: SAREGGANYGYT
V: TRBV4-2; length: 12; J: TRBJ2-7; CDR3: ASSQGEQGYEQY
V: TRBV6-1; length: 12; J: TRBJ2-5; CDR3: ASSVFGQGKTQY
V: TRBV4-1; length: 13; J: TRBJ1-2; CDR3: ASSQDRGGSGGYT
V: TRBV7-7; length: 13; J: TRBJ2-5; CDR3: ASSPSSGRGETQY
V: TRBV6-1; length: 11; J: TRBJ2-3; CDR3: ASKGSLTDTQY
V: TRBV7-2; length: 12; J: TRBJ1-6; CDR3: ASSWGGGLAPLH
V: TRBV7-2; length: 11; J: TRBJ2-1; CDR3: ASSPTKGNEQF
V: TRBV6-5; length: 12; J: TRBJ2-1; CDR3: ASSYSYEGYEQF
V: TRBV29-1; length: 11; J: TRBJ2-3; CDR3: SGGRLATDTQY
V: TRBV6-2/TRBV6-3; length: 15; J: TRBJ2-1; CDR3: ASSYSVLSAPGNEQF
V: TRBV15; length: 13; J: TRBJ2-1; CDR3: ATSRDRGNYNEQF
V: TRBV7-8; length: 12; J: TRBJ2-2; CDR3: ASSLDGVVGELF
V: TRBV3-1; length: 16; J: TRBJ2-2; CDR3: ASSQTPGTSDNTGELF
V: TRBV30; length: 12; J: TRBJ1-1; CDR3: AWSTRQLNTEAF
V: TRBV12-3/TRBV12-4; length: 12; J: TRBJ1-2; CDR3: ASSRDSANYGYT
V: TRBV7-9; length: 13; J: TRBJ2-1; CDR3: ASSLWGQGVNVQF
V: TRBV12-3/TRBV12-4; length: 10; J: TRBJ2-1; CDR3: ASSPQGYEQF
V: TRBV30; length: 10; J: TRBJ2-7; CDR3: AWSWTGDEQY
V: TRBV7-9; length: 13; J: TRBJ1-1; CDR3: ASSRDGPPNTEAF
V: TRBV7-2; length: 16; J: TRBJ2-2; CDR3: ASSLYGLASANTGELF
V: TRBV29-1; length: 13; J: TRBJ2-1; CDR3: SVLLTSGVYNEQF
V: TRBV5-1; length: 11; J: TRBJ2-2; CDR3: ASKGDKSGELF
V: TRBV19; length: 15; J: TRBJ2-1; CDR3: ASTDKRAGGEDNEQF
V: TRBV28; length: 10; J: TRBJ2-1; CDR3: ASSVLRGGFF
V: TRBV5-1; length: 13; J: TRBJ2-7; CDR3: ASSLGLAGGVEQY
V: TRBV29-1; length: 8; J: TRBJ1-1; CDR3: SVDGGEAF
V: TRBV29-1; length: 13; J: TRBJ2-3; CDR3: SVVGLAGPTDTQY
V: TRBV28; length: 12; J: TRBJ1-1; CDR3: ASNKGGVNTEAF
V: TRBV18; length: 13; J: TRBJ1-5; CDR3: ASSPGQENNQPQH
V: TRBV28; length: 9; J: TRBJ2-7; CDR3: ASGPGDEQY
V: TRBV7-2; length: 13; J: TRBJ2-1; CDR3: ASSTRQGAGNEQF
V: TRBV27; length: 11; J: TRBJ1-1; CDR3: ASSLIGGTEAF
V: TRBV19; length: 11; J: TRBJ1-5; CDR3: ATEDLLNQPQH
V: TRBV5-1; length: 13; J: TRBJ2-1; CDR3: ASSLVLAGEGEQF
V: TRBV5-6; length: 14; J: TRBJ2-7; CDR3: ASSLVTSGSSYEQY
V: TRBV4-3; length: 13; J: TRBJ2-7; CDR3: ASSPQWTGAYEQY
V: TRBV24-1; length: 18; J: TRBJ2-3; CDR3: ATSDWSTSGKGMLTDTQY
V: TRBV7-6; length: 12; J: TRBJ1-1; CDR3: ASSSGQPETEAF
V: TRBV11-2; length: 15; J: TRBJ1-1; CDR3: ASSQSLSGVGDTEAF
V: TRBV20-1; length: 13; J: TRBJ2-1; CDR3: SARPPGLASNWQF
V: TRBV20-1; length: 12; J: TRBJ2-3; CDR3: SAPGLAGSDTQY
V: TRBV7-2; length: 14; J: TRBJ2-5; CDR3: ASSLVAAKYQETQY